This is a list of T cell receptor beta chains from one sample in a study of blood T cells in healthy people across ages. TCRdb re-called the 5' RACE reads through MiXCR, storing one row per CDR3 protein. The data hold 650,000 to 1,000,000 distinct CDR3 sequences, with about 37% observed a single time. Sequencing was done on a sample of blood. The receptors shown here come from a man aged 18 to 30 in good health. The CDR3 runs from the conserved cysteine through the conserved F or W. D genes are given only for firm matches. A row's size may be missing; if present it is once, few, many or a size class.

CDR3nt: TGTGCCAGCAGCACGACCGGGACAGGAACCACCGGGGAGCTGTTTTTT
CDR3aa: CASSTTGTGTTGELFF
d_gene: TRBD1
v_gene: TRBV7-2
j_gene: TRBJ2-2
abundance: few

CDR3nt: TGTGCTAGTGGCCTGGACAGGGACTGGAATGGCTACACCTTC
CDR3aa: CASGLDRDWNGYTF
d_gene: TRBD1
v_gene: TRBV12-5
j_gene: TRBJ1-2
abundance: few

CDR3nt: TGTGCCAGCAGCGCCGGGTCCATACATTCACCCCTCCACTTT
CDR3aa: CASSAGSIHSPLHF
d_gene: NA
v_gene: TRBV7-2
j_gene: TRBJ1-6
abundance: NA

CDR3nt: TGTGCCAGCTCGTCGACAGTTGGCTACACCTTC
CDR3aa: CASSSTVGYTF
d_gene: NA
v_gene: TRBV18
j_gene: TRBJ1-2
abundance: NA

CDR3nt: TGTGCCAGCAGCTTAAGAAGGGGATGGTTCACCTTC
CDR3aa: CASSLRRGWFTF
d_gene: NA
v_gene: TRBV7-9
j_gene: TRBJ1-2
abundance: few

CDR3nt: TGCAGTGCTAGAATGGTGGCCTCAGATACGCAGTATTTT
CDR3aa: CSARMVASDTQYF
d_gene: NA
v_gene: TRBV20-1
j_gene: TRBJ2-3
abundance: NA

CDR3nt: TGCAGTGCCCCCATACGGGGGCCCTCTCCCCTCCGGTATGAGCAGTTCTTC
CDR3aa: CSAPIRGPSPLRYEQFF
d_gene: NA
v_gene: TRBV20-1
j_gene: TRBJ2-1
abundance: many

CDR3nt: TGTGCCAGCAGTCTCGTTGCGCGGGAGACCCAGTACTTC
CDR3aa: CASSLVARETQYF
d_gene: NA
v_gene: TRBV6-2/TRBV6-3
j_gene: TRBJ2-5
abundance: NA

CDR3nt: TGTGCCAGCAGCTCACAGGGGTCCGGGGAGCTGTTTTTT
CDR3aa: CASSSQGSGELFF
d_gene: TRBD1
v_gene: TRBV13
j_gene: TRBJ2-2
abundance: NA

CDR3nt: TGTGCCAGCAGTTTCCTGTCAGGGTACCAAGAGACCCAGTACTTC
CDR3aa: CASSFLSGYQETQYF
d_gene: NA
v_gene: TRBV28
j_gene: TRBJ2-5
abundance: NA

CDR3nt: TGCGGCGTTCATCAGGGGACCGCCTCCTACAATGAGCAGTTCTTC
CDR3aa: CGVHQGTASYNEQFF
d_gene: NA
v_gene: TRBV29-1
j_gene: TRBJ2-1
abundance: NA

CDR3nt: TGCAGTGCTAGAGGGGCAGGGGGCGCTATGACTGAAGCTTTCTTT
CDR3aa: CSARGAGGAMTEAFF
d_gene: TRBD1
v_gene: TRBV20-1
j_gene: TRBJ1-1
abundance: NA

CDR3nt: TGCAGTGCCTCTAGTGAATACCAAGAGACCCAGTACTTC
CDR3aa: CSASSEYQETQYF
d_gene: NA
v_gene: TRBV20-1
j_gene: TRBJ2-5
abundance: NA

CDR3nt: TGTGCCAGCAGTGATCGGACAGGATGGCAAGAGACCCAGTACTTC
CDR3aa: CASSDRTGWQETQYF
d_gene: TRBD1
v_gene: TRBV28
j_gene: TRBJ2-5
abundance: many

CDR3nt: TGTGCCAGCTCGGATCCACGGCGGGGGCGGAATGAGCAGTACTTC
CDR3aa: CASSDPRRGRNEQYF
d_gene: NA
v_gene: TRBV6-5
j_gene: TRBJ2-7
abundance: NA

CDR3nt: TGTGCCAGCAGCGCACAGGGACTCGGTAGCACTGAAGCTTTCTTT
CDR3aa: CASSAQGLGSTEAFF
d_gene: NA
v_gene: TRBV9
j_gene: TRBJ1-1
abundance: NA

CDR3nt: TGCGCCAGCAGCCCTAACCTCTCCTACGAGCAGTACTTC
CDR3aa: CASSPNLSYEQYF
d_gene: NA
v_gene: TRBV4-3
j_gene: TRBJ2-7
abundance: few

CDR3nt: TGTGCCCGCAGCTTAGTAGCAGGGGAAGAGACCCAGTACTTC
CDR3aa: CARSLVAGEETQYF
d_gene: NA
v_gene: TRBV7-9
j_gene: TRBJ2-5
abundance: NA

CDR3nt: TGCAGTGCTAGAGATCGGCTCAGAACCTACGAGCAGTACTTC
CDR3aa: CSARDRLRTYEQYF
d_gene: NA
v_gene: TRBV20-1
j_gene: TRBJ2-7
abundance: NA

CDR3nt: TGCGCCAGCAGCTTGACAAGGCAAGATACGCAGTATTTT
CDR3aa: CASSLTRQDTQYF
d_gene: NA
v_gene: TRBV5-1
j_gene: TRBJ2-3
abundance: NA

CDR3nt: TGCGCCAGCAACCTACCGACAGTGTTCAGCGAGCAGTACTTC
CDR3aa: CASNLPTVFSEQYF
d_gene: NA
v_gene: TRBV5-1
j_gene: TRBJ2-7
abundance: NA

CDR3nt: TGTGCCAGCAGCCAACAGGGCCCCAGGAAAGGCGACCTCATGAACACTGAAGCTTTCTTT
CDR3aa: CASSQQGPRKGDLMNTEAFF
d_gene: NA
v_gene: TRBV4-2
j_gene: TRBJ1-1
abundance: NA

CDR3nt: TGCGCCAGCGGCTTGGCCGGGACTAGCTGTGAGCAGTTCTTC
CDR3aa: CASGLAGTSCEQFF
d_gene: TRBD2
v_gene: TRBV5-1
j_gene: TRBJ2-1
abundance: few